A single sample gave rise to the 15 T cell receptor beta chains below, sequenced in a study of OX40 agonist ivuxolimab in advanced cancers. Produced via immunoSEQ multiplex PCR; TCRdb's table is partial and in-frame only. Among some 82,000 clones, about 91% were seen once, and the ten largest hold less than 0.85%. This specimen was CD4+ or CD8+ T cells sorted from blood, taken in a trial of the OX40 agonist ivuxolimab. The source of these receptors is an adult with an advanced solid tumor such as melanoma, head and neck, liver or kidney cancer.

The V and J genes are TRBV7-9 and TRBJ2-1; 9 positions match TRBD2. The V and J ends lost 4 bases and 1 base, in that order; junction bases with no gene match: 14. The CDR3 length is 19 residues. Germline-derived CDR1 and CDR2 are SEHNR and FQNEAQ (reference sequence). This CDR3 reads CASSSPQGSGRGSYNEQFF. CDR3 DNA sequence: TGTGCCAGCAGCTCCCCTCAGGGTAGCGGGAGAGGATCCTACAATGAGCAGTTCTTC.

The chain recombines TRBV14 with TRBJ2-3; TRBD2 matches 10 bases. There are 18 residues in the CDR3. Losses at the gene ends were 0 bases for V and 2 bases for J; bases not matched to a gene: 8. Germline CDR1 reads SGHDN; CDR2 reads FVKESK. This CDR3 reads CASSQDFRTSGSTDTQYF. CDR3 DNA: TGTGCCAGCAGCCAAGATTTCAGGACTAGCGGATCCACAGATACGCAGTATTTT.

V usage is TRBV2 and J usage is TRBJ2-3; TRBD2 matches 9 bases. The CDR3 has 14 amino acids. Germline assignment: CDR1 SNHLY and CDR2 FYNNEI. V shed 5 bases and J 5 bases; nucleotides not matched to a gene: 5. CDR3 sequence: CASSRREGVDTQYF. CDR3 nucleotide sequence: TGTGCCAGCAGTCGGCGGGAGGGGGTAGATACGCAGTATTTT.

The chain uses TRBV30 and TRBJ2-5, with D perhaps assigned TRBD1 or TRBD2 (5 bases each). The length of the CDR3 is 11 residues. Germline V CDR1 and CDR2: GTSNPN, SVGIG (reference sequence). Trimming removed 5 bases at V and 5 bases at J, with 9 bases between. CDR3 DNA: TGTGCCTGGGGGACCGAGGAGACCCAGTACTTC. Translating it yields CAWGTEETQYF. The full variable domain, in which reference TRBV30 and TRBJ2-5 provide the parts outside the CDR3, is SQTIHQWPATLVQPVGSPLSLECTVEGTSNPNLYWYRQAAGRGLQLLFYSVGIGQISSEVPQNLSASRPQDRQFILSSKKLLLSDSGFYLCAWGTEETQYFGPGTRLLVL.

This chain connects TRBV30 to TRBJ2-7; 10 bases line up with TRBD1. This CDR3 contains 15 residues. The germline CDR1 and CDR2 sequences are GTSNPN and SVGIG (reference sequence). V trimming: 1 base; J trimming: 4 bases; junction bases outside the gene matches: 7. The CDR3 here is CAWSAGTGATYEQYF. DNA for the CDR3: TGTGCCTGGAGTGCAGGGACAGGGGCGACTTACGAGCAGTACTTC.

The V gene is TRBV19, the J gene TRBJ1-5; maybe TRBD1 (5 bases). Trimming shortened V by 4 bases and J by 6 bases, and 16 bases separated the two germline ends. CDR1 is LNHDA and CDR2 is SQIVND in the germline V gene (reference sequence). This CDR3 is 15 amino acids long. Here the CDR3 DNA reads TGTGCCAGTAGTACCGGTCCAGGGTCGAGTCAGCCCCAGCATTTT. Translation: CASSTGPGSSQPQHF.

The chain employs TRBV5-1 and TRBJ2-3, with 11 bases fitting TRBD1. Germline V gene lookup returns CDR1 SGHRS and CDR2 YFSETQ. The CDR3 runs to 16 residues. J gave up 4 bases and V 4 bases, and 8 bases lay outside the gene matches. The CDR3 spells CASSAWGQGGPDTQYF. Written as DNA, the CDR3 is TGCGCCAGCAGCGCATGGGGACAGGGGGGCCCAGATACGCAGTATTTT.

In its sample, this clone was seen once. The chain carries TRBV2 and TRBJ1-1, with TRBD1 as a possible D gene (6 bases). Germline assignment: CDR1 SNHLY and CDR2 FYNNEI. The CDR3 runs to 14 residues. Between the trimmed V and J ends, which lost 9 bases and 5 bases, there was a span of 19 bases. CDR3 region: CASLLLRGGTEAFF. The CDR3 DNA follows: TGTGCCAGTCTTTTGTTGAGGGGGGGAACTGAAGCTTTCTTT.

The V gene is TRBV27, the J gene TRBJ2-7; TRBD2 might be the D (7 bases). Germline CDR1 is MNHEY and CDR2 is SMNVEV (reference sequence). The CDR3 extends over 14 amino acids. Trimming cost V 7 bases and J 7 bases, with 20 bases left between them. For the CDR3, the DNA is TGTGCCAGCACGTCTCATGGGGGGGCACGGGAGCAGTACTTC. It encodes CASTSHGGAREQYF.

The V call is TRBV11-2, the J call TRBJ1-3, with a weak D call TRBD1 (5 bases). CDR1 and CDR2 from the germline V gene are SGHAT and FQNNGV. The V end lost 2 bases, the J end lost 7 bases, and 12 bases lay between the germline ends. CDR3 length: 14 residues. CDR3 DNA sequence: TGTGCCAGCAGCTTATCTCCGCGGGGGAACACCATATATTTT. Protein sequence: CASSLSPRGNTIYF. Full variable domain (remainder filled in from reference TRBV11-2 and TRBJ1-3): EAGVAQSPRYKIIEKRQSVAFWCNPISGHATLYWYQQILGQGPKLLIQFQNNGVVDDSQLPKDRFSAERLKGVDSTLKIQPAKLEDSAVYLCASSLSPRGNTIYFGEGSWLTVV.

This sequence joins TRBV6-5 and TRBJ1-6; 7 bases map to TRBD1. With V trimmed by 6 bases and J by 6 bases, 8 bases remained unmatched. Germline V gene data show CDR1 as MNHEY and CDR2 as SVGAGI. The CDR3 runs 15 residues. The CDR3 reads CASSSRQGPNSPLHF. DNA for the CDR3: TGTGCCAGCAGCAGTCGACAGGGCCCTAATTCACCCCTCCACTTT.

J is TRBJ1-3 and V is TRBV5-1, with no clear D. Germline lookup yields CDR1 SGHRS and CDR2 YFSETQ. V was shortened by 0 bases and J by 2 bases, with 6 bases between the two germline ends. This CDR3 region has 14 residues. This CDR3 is CASSLGLAGNTIYF. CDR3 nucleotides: TGCGCCAGCAGCTTGGGGTTAGCTGGAAACACCATATATTTT.

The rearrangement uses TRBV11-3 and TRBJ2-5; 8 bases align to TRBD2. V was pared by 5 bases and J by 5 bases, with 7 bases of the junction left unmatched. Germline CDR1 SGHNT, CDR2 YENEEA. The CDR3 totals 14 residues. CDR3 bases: TGTGCCAGCAGCCGTACGGGAGGGCCGGAGACCCAGTACTTC. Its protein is CASSRTGGPETQYF.

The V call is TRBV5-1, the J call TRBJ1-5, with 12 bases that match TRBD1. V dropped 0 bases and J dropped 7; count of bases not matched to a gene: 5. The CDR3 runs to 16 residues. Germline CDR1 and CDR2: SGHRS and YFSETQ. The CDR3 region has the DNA TGCGCCAGCAGCTTGGGGACGGGACAGGGGGCCCAGCCCCAGCATTTT. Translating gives CASSLGTGQGAQPQHF.

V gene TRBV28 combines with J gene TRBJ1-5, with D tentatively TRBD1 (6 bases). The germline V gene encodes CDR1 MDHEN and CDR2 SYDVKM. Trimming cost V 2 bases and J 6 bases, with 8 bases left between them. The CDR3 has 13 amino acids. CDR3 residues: CASSLMGAQPQHF. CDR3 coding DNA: TGTGCCAGCAGTTTAATGGGGGCTCAGCCCCAGCATTTT.